Below are 8 T cell receptor beta chains sequenced from a single sample in a study of blood T cell repertoires in COVID-19. The assay was immunoSEQ multiplex PCR, and TCRdb's table has in-frame clones only and misses some. Of about 210,000 clones listed, about 80% are singletons. The sample taken for sequencing was peripheral blood. The receptors were gathered from a woman between 40 and 55 years old with active or convalescent COVID-19.

The gene calls are TRBV2 and TRBJ1-6; D is unclear. The V gene's germline CDR1 is SNHLY and CDR2 FYNNEI. Trimming took 4 bases from V and 8 from J, leaving 3 bases between them. This CDR3 has 11 amino acids. In DNA, the CDR3 is TGTGCCAGCAGTGGAGATTCACCCCTCCACTTT. This encodes CASSGDSPLHF.

This clone has a handful of counts. The gene calls are TRBV6-4 and TRBJ1-1; TRBD1 aligns across 8 bases. The germline CDR1 and CDR2 sequences are MRHNA and SNTAGT. The CDR3 sequence is 19 residues long. J gave up 0 bases and V 4 bases, and 16 bases lay outside the gene matches. The CDR3 is CASSVPSGGAREMNTEAFF. The CDR3 DNA reads TGTGCCAGCAGTGTCCCCTCAGGGGGCGCGCGGGAGATGAACACTGAAGCTTTCTTT.

The J gene is TRBJ2-5, the V gene TRBV6-4, with 11 bases identical to TRBD2. There are 15 residues in the CDR3. V was pared by 3 bases and J by 4 bases, with 4 bases of the junction left unmatched. Germline assignment: CDR1 MRHNA and CDR2 SNTAGT. The CDR3 DNA reads as TGTGCCAGCAGTGAGATAGCGGGGGGGCTAGAGACCCAGTACTTC. The encoded protein is CASSEIAGGLETQYF.

The chain carries TRBV7-9 and TRBJ1-3; 7 nucleotides line up with TRBD1. V dropped 0 bases and J dropped 4; count of bases not matched to a gene: 6. The CDR3 sequence is 16 residues long. Germline CDR1 and CDR2: SEHNR and FQNEAQ (reference sequence). The CDR3 sequence is CASSLALGRGGNTIYF. The CDR3 DNA follows: TGTGCCAGCAGCTTAGCGCTCGGCAGGGGGGGAAACACCATATATTTT.

The chain links TRBV27 to TRBJ2-1; tentative D call: TRBD1 (5 bases). The germline V and J ends were trimmed by 6 bases and 5 bases, with 17 bases remaining between them. CDR3 size: 15 residues. Per the germline V gene, CDR1 is MNHEY and CDR2 is SMNVEV (reference sequence). The CDR3 region is CASSPWGKGDNEQFF. The CDR3 coding sequence is TGTGCCAGCAGCCCTTGGGGCAAAGGGGACAATGAGCAGTTCTTC.

The CDR3 region is CAWSVGGVAEAFF. CDR3 bases: TGTGCCTGGAGTGTAGGGGGCGTCGCTGAAGCTTTCTTT. V usage is TRBV30 and J usage is TRBJ1-1; 7 bases fit TRBD1. CDR1 is GTSNPN and CDR2 is SVGIG in the germline V gene (reference sequence). The J segment lost 6 bases and the V segment lost 0 bases, leaving 4 bases of the junction unmatched. This CDR3 spans 13 amino acids.

The chain uses TRBV7-9 and TRBJ1-1, with D tentatively TRBD1 (6 bases). This CDR3 spans 14 amino acids. Germline V gives CDR1 SEHNR, CDR2 FQNEAQ (reference sequence). Deletions cut 2 bases from V and 1 base from J, with 8 bases between. CDR3: CASSLPTGNTEAFF. The CDR3 DNA sequence: TGTGCCAGCAGCTTACCGACAGGGAACACTGAAGCTTTCTTT.

The chain combines TRBV2 with TRBJ2-3, with 11 nucleotides matching TRBD2. CDR1 and CDR2 (germline): SNHLY, FYNNEI. The ends lost 6 bases at V and 2 bases at J; junction bases unmatched: 4. The CDR3 sequence is 15 residues long. The CDR3 loop is CASRVGLADTDTQYF. CDR3 nucleotides: TGTGCCAGCAGGGTGGGACTAGCGGACACAGATACGCAGTATTTT.